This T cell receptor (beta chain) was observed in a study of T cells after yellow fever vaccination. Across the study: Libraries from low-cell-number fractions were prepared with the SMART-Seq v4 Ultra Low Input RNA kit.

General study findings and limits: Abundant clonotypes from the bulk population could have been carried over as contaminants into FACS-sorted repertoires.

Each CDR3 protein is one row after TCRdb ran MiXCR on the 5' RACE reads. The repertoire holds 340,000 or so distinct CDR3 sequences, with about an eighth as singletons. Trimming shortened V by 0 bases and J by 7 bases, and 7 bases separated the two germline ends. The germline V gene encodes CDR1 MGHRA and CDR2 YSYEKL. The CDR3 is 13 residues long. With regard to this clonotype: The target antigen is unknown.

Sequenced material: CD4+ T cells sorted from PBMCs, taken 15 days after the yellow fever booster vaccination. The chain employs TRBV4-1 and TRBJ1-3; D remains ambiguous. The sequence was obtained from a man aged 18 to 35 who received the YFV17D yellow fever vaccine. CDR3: CASSQEDLNTIYF. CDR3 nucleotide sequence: TGCGCCAGCAGCCAAGAAGACCTGAACACCATATATTTT.